The 25 T cell receptor beta chains given below trace back to one sample, sequenced in a study of T cell repertoires in cytomegalovirus infection. TCRdb re-called the reads through MiXCR, storing one row per CDR3 protein. The data contain over 450,000 distinct CDR3 sequences, around 11% of them singletons. Sequencing was performed on PBMCs. The receptors stem from a human donor in good health (CMV status not recorded). Some clones in this sample may be carry-over from other donors' samples.

This clonotype showed up just a few times. The chain joins TRBV20-1 to TRBJ1-2, with a possible D match to TRBD1 (5 bases). Germline CDR1 is DFQATT and CDR2 is SNEGSKA (reference sequence). V was pared by 6 bases and J by 8 bases, with 13 bases between. The CDR3 is 11 residues long. CDR3 coding DNA: TGCAGTGCGGGTGTCGGGGGAGGCTACACCTTC. Amino acid sequence: CSAGVGGGYTF.

The chain combines TRBV10-3 with TRBJ1-3; D ambiguous. CDR1 ENHRY and CDR2 SYGVKD come from the germline V gene. V lost 2 bases and J 0 bases, leaving 8 bases between the germline ends. This CDR3 is 15 amino acids long. The CDR3 region has the DNA TGTGCCATCAGTGAGCACCAACGCTCTGGAAACACCATATATTTT. This gives the protein CAISEHQRSGNTIYF.

The rearrangement uses TRBV18 and TRBJ2-7; maybe TRBD1 (6 bases). Per germline, CDR1 KGHSH and CDR2 LQKENI. The CDR3 is 15 amino acids. Trimming cost V 0 bases and J 3 bases, with 12 bases left between them. The CDR3 reads CASSPPKGQVYEQYF. In nucleotides, the CDR3 is TGTGCCAGCTCACCACCTAAGGGACAAGTCTACGAGCAGTACTTC.

The sample holds a few counts of this clonotype. This chain joins TRBV20-1 and TRBJ2-1; 8 nucleotides match TRBD2. Germline V gives CDR1 DFQATT, CDR2 SNEGSKA (reference sequence). With 4 bases clipped from V and 7 bases from J, the junction kept 15 bases outside the gene matches. There are 16 residues in the CDR3. The CDR3: CSANPNHGRARNEQFF. The CDR3 coding sequence is TGCAGTGCTAACCCAAACCACGGGAGGGCCAGGAATGAGCAGTTCTTC.

The chain couples TRBV27 to TRBJ2-6, with D maybe TRBD1 (6 bases). V lost 4 bases, J lost 1 base, and 11 bases lay in between. Germline V gene lookup returns CDR1 MNHEY and CDR2 SMNVEV (reference sequence). This CDR3 contains 16 residues. CDR3 loop: CASSSYRVSGANVLTF. CDR3 in DNA: TGTGCCAGCAGTTCGTACAGGGTATCTGGGGCCAACGTCCTGACTTTC.

J is TRBJ2-2 and V is TRBV19, with D possibly being TRBD2 (6 bases). The germline V gene has CDR1 LNHDA and CDR2 SQIVND (reference sequence). CDR3 length: 15 amino acids. V lost 3 bases to trimming and J lost 3 bases, with 11 bases between them. The CDR3 loop reads CASSMTRRDTGELFF. The CDR3 nucleotides are TGTGCCAGTAGTATGACTAGAAGGGACACCGGGGAGCTGTTTTTT.

This clonotype was detected a few times. The chain is built from TRBV3-1 and TRBJ1-1; D not resolved. Trimming stripped 4 bases from V and 1 base from J, with 13 bases between. CDR1 and CDR2 (germline): LGHDT, YNNKEL (reference sequence). This CDR3 is 15 amino acids long. The CDR3 sequence: CASSPSGIQNTEAFF. The CDR3 bases are TGTGCCAGCAGCCCTTCGGGGATCCAGAACACTGAAGCTTTCTTT.

Ten or more counts support this clonotype. The chain couples TRBV7-2 to TRBJ1-5; D unresolved. In germline, CDR1 is SGHTA, CDR2 FQGNSA. Trimming took 4 bases from V and 3 from J, leaving 13 bases between them. There are 15 residues in the CDR3. CDR3 bases: TGTGCCAGCAGCTCATCCGGGATCCCCAATCAGCCCCAGCATTTT. Translation gives CASSSSGIPNQPQHF.

The V call is TRBV3-1, the J call TRBJ2-5, with TRBD2 matching 11 bases. Unmatched junction bases numbered 12, after V lost 5 bases and J lost 7 bases. CDR1 is LGHDT, CDR2 YNNKEL, per germline (reference sequence). This CDR3 has 16 amino acids. CDR3 in amino acids: CASSSPGLAALVTQYF. CDR3 nucleotide sequence: TGTGCCAGCAGCTCACCGGGACTAGCGGCTTTGGTGACCCAGTACTTC.

The sample holds many counts of this clonotype. The V and J genes are TRBV4-1 and TRBJ2-1; 8 bases agree with TRBD2. The CDR3 consists of 16 residues. From germline, CDR1 is MGHRA and CDR2 YSYEKL. V shed 1 base and J 7 bases; nucleotides not matched to a gene: 9. The CDR3 spells CASSQAELAVENEQFF. The CDR3 DNA reads TGCGCCAGCAGCCAAGCTGAACTAGCGGTCGAAAATGAGCAGTTCTTC.

A few counts support this clonotype. The V call is TRBV10-3, the J call TRBJ2-1; 8 nucleotides agree with TRBD2. The CDR3 extends over 16 amino acids. CDR1 ENHRY and CDR2 SYGVKD come from the germline V gene. V lost 6 bases and J lost 0; bases outside the gene matches: 7. The CDR3 sequence is CAISPRAGGSYNEQFF. The CDR3 bases are TGTGCCATCAGCCCCCGGGCGGGAGGCTCCTACAATGAGCAGTTCTTC.

To note about this clonotype: Sequence at one end of the junction differs from germline and may be a read error. The chain is built from TRBV11-2 and TRBJ2-7, with 7 nucleotides matching TRBD1. CDR3 length equals 14 residues. From germline, CDR1 is SGHAT and CDR2 FQNNGV. The CDR3 sequence is CATRDSGAPYERYF. The CDR3 nucleotides are TGTGCCACCAGGGACAGTGGGGCACCCTACGAGCGGTACTTC.

Concerning this clonotype: Germline is not matched at one junction end, which may reflect a read error. The chain has TRBV4-1 and TRBJ1-1; 7 bases map to TRBD1. Germline V gives CDR1 MGHRA, CDR2 YSYEKL. CDR3 length: 18 amino acids. CDR3 sequence reads: CASSQDGYRGGMTTEAFF. In DNA form, the CDR3 reads TGTGCCAGCAGCCAAGATGGGTACAGGGGTGGGATGACCACTGAAGCTTTCTTT.

The V call is TRBV29-1, the J call TRBJ1-4; D remains unclear. The CDR3 loop spans 13 amino acids. Looked up from germline, CDR1 is SQVTM and CDR2 is ANQGSEA. The V gene lost 4 bases and the J gene lost 5 bases, with 11 bases spanning the gap. The CDR3 coding sequence is TGCAGCGTTGCGAAAGGCAGAAATGAAAAACTGTTTTTT. It codes for CSVAKGRNEKLFF.

This clonotype came up a few times. The chain joins TRBV20-1 to TRBJ2-5; possible D gene TRBD2, 5 bases. CDR3 length: 13 amino acids. With 6 bases removed from V and 2 bases from J, the gap between germline ends came to 13 bases. The germline CDR1 and CDR2 sequences are DFQATT and SNEGSKA (reference sequence). CDR3 amino acids: CSAQSRGQETQYF. The CDR3 nucleotides read TGCAGTGCGCAGAGCCGGGGACAAGAGACCCAGTACTTC.

There are a few counts of this clonotype. The chain uses TRBV20-1 and TRBJ2-7, with 14 bases lining up with TRBD2. With V trimmed by 3 bases and J by 2 bases, 3 bases remained unmatched. Per the germline V gene, CDR1 is DFQATT and CDR2 is SNEGSKA (reference sequence). This CDR3 has 15 residues. DNA for the CDR3: TGCAGTGCTAGTCGACTAGCGGGGGGGCCCTACGAGCAGTACTTC. Residues: CSASRLAGGPYEQYF.

This clonotype was picked up a small number of times. It may be a read error: a sequence one base away is much more abundant. This chain joins TRBV28 and TRBJ2-1, with D perhaps matching TRBD1 or TRBD2 (5 bases each). There are 17 residues in the CDR3. Germline-derived CDR1 and CDR2 are MDHEN and SYDVKM. V gave up 0 bases and J gave up 2 bases, with 14 bases separating them. CDR3 region: CASSLWNVGPAYNEQFF. In DNA, the CDR3 is TGTGCCAGCAGTTTATGGAATGTGGGACCTGCCTACAATGAGCAGTTCTTC.

The genes are TRBV30 and TRBJ2-7; possible D gene TRBD2, 5 bases. Germline CDR1 GTSNPN, CDR2 SVGIG (reference sequence). Trimming removed 6 bases at V and 0 bases at J, with 15 bases between. The CDR3 has 14 residues. The CDR3 here is CACYTVGSSYEQYF. The CDR3 coding sequence is TGTGCCTGTTATACCGTGGGGAGCTCCTACGAGCAGTACTTC. The variable domain in full, completed from reference TRBV30 and TRBJ2-7, reads SQTIHQWPATLVQPVGSPLSLECTVEGTSNPNLYWYRQAAGRGLQLLFYSVGIGQISSEVPQNLSASRPQDRQFILSSKKLLLSDSGFYLCACYTVGSSYEQYFGPGTRLTVT.

The DNA of the CDR3 is TGTGCCAGCAGCGTAGGGGAGGGTACGCAGTATTTT. Amino acid sequence: CASSVGEGTQYF. The chain is built from TRBV9 and TRBJ2-3, with 7 positions matching TRBD2. The V segment lost 0 bases and the J segment 8 bases; nucleotides outside the gene matches: 0. This CDR3 spans 12 amino acids. Germline CDR1 SGDLS, CDR2 YYNGEE.

The chain carries TRBV5-1 and TRBJ2-7, with D tentatively TRBD2 (6 bases). V lost 4 bases and J 2 bases, leaving 16 bases between the germline ends. Germline assignment: CDR1 SGHRS and CDR2 YFSETQ. The length of the CDR3 is 15 residues. This CDR3 is CASSPGISGTYEQYF. The CDR3, as DNA: TGCGCCAGCAGCCCCGGGATTAGCGGCACCTACGAGCAGTACTTC.

This clonotype was picked up many times. This chain connects TRBV10-3 to TRBJ1-1; D remains ambiguous. Germline CDR1 ENHRY, CDR2 SYGVKD. The V gene lost 6 bases and the J gene lost 4 bases, with 15 bases spanning the gap. This CDR3 has 14 amino acids. CDR3 in DNA: TGTGCCATCAGAATGACGGGCTCGGGCACTGAAGCTTTCTTT. Its protein is CAIRMTGSGTEAFF.

This clonotype has ten or more counts. The chain is built from TRBV7-9 and TRBJ1-2, with D perhaps matching TRBD1 (6 bases). CDR3 length: 15 residues. Per the germline V gene, CDR1 is SEHNR and CDR2 is FQNEAQ (reference sequence). V was clipped by 5 bases and J by 4 bases, with 17 bases between them. Here the CDR3 reads CASSLQGASGYGYTF. CDR3 in DNA: TGTGCCAGCAGCCTACAGGGAGCTAGCGGCTATGGCTACACCTTC.

This clonotype was picked up a small number of times. This CDR3 reads CASKFGRTQHF. In DNA form, the CDR3 reads TGTGCCAGTAAGTTTGGTAGGACCCAGCATTTT. The chain has TRBV19 and TRBJ1-5, with unresolved D. CDR3 size: 11 residues. Germline assignment: CDR1 LNHDA and CDR2 SQIVND (reference sequence). V lost 7 bases to trimming and J lost 11 bases, with 12 bases between them.

The chain employs TRBV9 and TRBJ1-6, with 7 nucleotides matching TRBD1. From germline, CDR1 is SGDLS and CDR2 YYNGEE. This CDR3 is built from 14 residues. V trimming: 5 bases; J trimming: 10 bases; junction bases outside the gene matches: 9. The CDR3 sequence: CASSKGQDPSPLHF. Here the CDR3 DNA reads TGTGCCAGCAGTAAAGGACAGGATCCCTCACCCCTCCACTTT.

As concerns this clonotype: This may be a read error, as it is one base from a much larger clone. This chain joins TRBV20-1 and TRBJ1-3, with 7 bases matching TRBD1. The V gene's germline CDR1 is DFQATT and CDR2 SNEGSKA (reference sequence). The CDR3 contains 18 residues. Written as DNA, the CDR3 is TGCAGTGCTGGCAGACAGGGACCTAGCCAGAGCTCTGGAAACACCAGATATTTT. Translating it yields CSAGRQGPSQSSGNTRYF.